These 5 T cell receptor beta chains came from one sample sequenced in a study of naive and memory T cell subsets. The study's findings and limits: Especially in CD8 cells, naive repertoires contained a few larger clonotypes, possibly CD45RA-re-expressing memory cells.

Two oligonucleotides, mixed equimolar, formed the beta constant-region primer covering TRBC1 and TRBC2. Ligated cDNA was amplified by four rounds of PCR with nested alpha and beta constant-region primers and SP2. MiXCR was run by TCRdb on the UMI-ligation and nested PCR reads, yielding one entry per CDR3 protein. The table includes some 110,000 distinct CDR3 sequences, more than 14% detected once. What these receptors recognize is not known. Specimen: naive CD8+ T cells from blood. All receptors come from a human donor in good health.

This clonotype was seen once. The CDR3 nucleotides read TGTGCCAGCAGCTTGGCAGCGGCGGGGGGGAGCTATGGCTACACCTTC. Translated, it gives CASSLAAAGGSYGYTF. The chain couples TRBV5-6 to TRBJ1-2, with a tentative D call TRBD1 (5 bases). Germline values: CDR1 SGHDT, CDR2 YYEEEE. With 0 bases removed from V and 4 bases from J, the gap between germline ends came to 16 bases. The CDR3 spans 16 residues.

The table lists this clonotype with a few counts. This sequence joins TRBV25-1 and TRBJ2-7; D perhaps matches TRBD1 (6 bases). Trimming stripped 1 base from V and 7 bases from J, with 8 bases between. CDR1 is MGHDK, CDR2 SYGVNS, per germline. The length of the CDR3 is 12 residues. The CDR3 reads CASSEWGREQYF. The DNA for the CDR3 is TGTGCCAGCAGTGAATGGGGGCGAGAGCAGTACTTC.

The chain has TRBV27 and TRBJ2-1; D possibly corresponds to TRBD1 (6 bases). CDR1 is MNHEY, CDR2 SMNVEV, per germline (reference sequence). V lost 8 bases, J lost 2 bases, and 13 bases lay in between. The CDR3 length is 14 residues. CDR3 bases: TGTGCCAGCGGGAACAGGGCCGCCTACAATGAGCAGTTCTTC. Translation: CASGNRAAYNEQFF.

Ten or more counts support this clonotype. This chain uses TRBV14 with TRBJ1-1; 8 bases are a match to TRBD1. V shed 2 bases and J 6 bases; nucleotides not matched to a gene: 5. This CDR3 has 14 amino acids. Germline CDR1 SGHDN, CDR2 FVKESK. Here the CDR3 reads CASSQTQGESEAFF. Written as DNA, the CDR3 is TGTGCCAGCAGCCAAACACAGGGGGAGTCTGAAGCTTTCTTT.

The V and J genes are TRBV2 and TRBJ1-5; TRBD1 agrees at 7 bases. Germline CDR1 and CDR2: SNHLY and FYNNEI. The CDR3 consists of 14 residues. The V and J ends lost 6 bases and 6 bases, in that order; junction bases with no gene match: 8. The CDR3 bases are TGTGCCAGCAGCGACAGGGACAGCGGTCAGCCCCAGCATTTT. Translating it yields CASSDRDSGQPQHF.